Listed below are T cell receptor beta chains from one sample, sequenced in a study of blood T cells in healthy people across ages. TCRdb reanalysed the 5' RACE reads using MiXCR and keeps one entry per CDR3 protein. This table has 1,800,000 or so distinct CDR3 sequences, 39% appearing once. Material for sequencing was blood. These receptors originate from a human donor in good health. The CDR3 runs from the conserved cysteine through the conserved F or W. D genes are given only for firm matches. Not every row has a clone size; where given, it reads once, few, many or a size class.

abundance: NA
v_gene: TRBV24-1
d_gene: NA
j_gene: TRBJ1-5
CDR3nt: TGTGCCACCAGTGATGTGTCCAATCAGCCCCAGCATTTT
CDR3aa: CATSDVSNQPQHF

abundance: NA
v_gene: TRBV5-1
d_gene: NA
j_gene: TRBJ1-3
CDR3nt: TGCGCCAGCAGCCTTAACAGGGATCCTGGAAACACCATATATTTT
CDR3aa: CASSLNRDPGNTIYF

abundance: NA
v_gene: TRBV5-1
d_gene: NA
j_gene: TRBJ2-7
CDR3nt: TGCGCCAGCAGCTCGTTACCGAAGGGGTCCTACGAGCAGTACTTC
CDR3aa: CASSSLPKGSYEQYF

abundance: NA
v_gene: TRBV20-1
d_gene: NA
j_gene: TRBJ2-1
CDR3nt: TGCAGTGCGGGTAGTCGTACTGAGCAGTTCTTC
CDR3aa: CSAGSRTEQFF

abundance: NA
v_gene: TRBV20-1
d_gene: NA
j_gene: TRBJ1-4
CDR3nt: TGCAGTGCTAGATTGCCAGGGAATGAAAAACTGTTTTTT
CDR3aa: CSARLPGNEKLFF

abundance: few
v_gene: TRBV7-2
d_gene: NA
j_gene: TRBJ2-3
CDR3nt: TGTGCCAGCAGCTACCAGGGGACCGCAGATACGCAGTATTTT
CDR3aa: CASSYQGTADTQYF

abundance: few
v_gene: TRBV27
d_gene: NA
j_gene: TRBJ2-5
CDR3nt: TGTGCCAGCAGTGCGACGACTCTGTACCAAGAGACCCAGTACTTC
CDR3aa: CASSATTLYQETQYF

abundance: few
v_gene: TRBV29-1
d_gene: TRBD2
j_gene: TRBJ2-1
CDR3nt: TGCAGCGTTGGGACTAGTGCCCCCAATGAGCAGTTCTTC
CDR3aa: CSVGTSAPNEQFF

abundance: few
v_gene: TRBV7-9
d_gene: TRBD2
j_gene: TRBJ2-5
CDR3nt: TGTGCCAGCAGCTCCGGACTAGCGGGGAAGAGGGGAGAGACCCAGTACTTC
CDR3aa: CASSSGLAGKRGETQYF

abundance: once
v_gene: TRBV7-9
d_gene: NA
j_gene: TRBJ2-7
CDR3nt: TGTGCCAGCAGCTCGTCCGAGGGACTTTCCACCTACGAGCAGTACTTC
CDR3aa: CASSSSEGLSTYEQYF

abundance: NA
v_gene: TRBV15
d_gene: TRBD1
j_gene: TRBJ1-1
CDR3nt: TGTGCCACCAGCCCCCGGACAGGGAACACTGAAGCTTTCTTT
CDR3aa: CATSPRTGNTEAFF

abundance: few
v_gene: TRBV29-1
d_gene: NA
j_gene: TRBJ2-4
CDR3nt: TGCAGCGTTGAGGACATTCACCGGTCCTACAATGAGCAGTACTTC
CDR3aa: CSVEDIHRSYNEQYF

abundance: NA
v_gene: TRBV4-3
d_gene: NA
j_gene: TRBJ2-1
CDR3nt: TGCGCCAGCAGCCAAGTAGATTTAGGCGACTTTAGCTCCTACAATGAGCAGTTCTTC
CDR3aa: CASSQVDLGDFSSYNEQFF

abundance: NA
v_gene: TRBV6-4
d_gene: TRBD2
j_gene: TRBJ2-7
CDR3nt: TGTACCAGCAGTGACTGGGAACTAGCGTATTGCTCCTACGAGCAGTACTTC
CDR3aa: CTSSDWELAYCSYEQYF

abundance: NA
v_gene: TRBV29-1
d_gene: NA
j_gene: TRBJ1-2
CDR3nt: TGCGGCGTTTACCCTGGTTCCGCGGGCTACACCTTC
CDR3aa: CGVYPGSAGYTF

abundance: few
v_gene: TRBV20-1
d_gene: NA
j_gene: TRBJ1-5
CDR3nt: TGCAGTGCTAGAGATTTTCAGAGCAATCAGCCCCAGCATTTT
CDR3aa: CSARDFQSNQPQHF

abundance: NA
v_gene: TRBV24-1
d_gene: TRBD1
j_gene: TRBJ2-5
CDR3nt: TGTGCCACCAGTGAGGACCGCAGGGGGTTTCGTGAGACCCAGTACTTC
CDR3aa: CATSEDRRGFRETQYF

abundance: few
v_gene: TRBV9
d_gene: TRBD1
j_gene: TRBJ2-7
CDR3nt: TGTACCAGCAGCGCCGGGACAGCTAACTACGAGCAGTACTTC
CDR3aa: CTSSAGTANYEQYF

abundance: NA
v_gene: TRBV6-6
d_gene: NA
j_gene: TRBJ2-3
CDR3nt: TGTGCCAGCAGTTACTCACGGGACCGCGCAGATACGCAGTATTTT
CDR3aa: CASSYSRDRADTQYF

abundance: NA
v_gene: TRBV5-1
d_gene: NA
j_gene: TRBJ2-7
CDR3nt: TGCGCCAGCAGCTTCCAGCTGGGAGTTGACTACGAGCAGTACTTC
CDR3aa: CASSFQLGVDYEQYF

abundance: NA
v_gene: TRBV14
d_gene: NA
j_gene: TRBJ2-7
CDR3nt: TGTGCCAGCAGCCAAGCAACACCAACCTACGAGCAGTACTTC
CDR3aa: CASSQATPTYEQYF

abundance: few
v_gene: TRBV7-9
d_gene: TRBD1
j_gene: TRBJ2-7
CDR3nt: TGTGCCAGCAGCTTAGTTTCCTCGGACAGGGGGCTCTACGAGCAGTACTTC
CDR3aa: CASSLVSSDRGLYEQYF

abundance: NA
v_gene: TRBV7-2
d_gene: NA
j_gene: TRBJ2-1
CDR3nt: TGTGCCAGCAGCGGCCGTCCCCGCCGGAACTATTACAATGAGCAGTTCTTC
CDR3aa: CASSGRPRRNYYNEQFF

abundance: few
v_gene: TRBV7-2
d_gene: NA
j_gene: TRBJ2-1
CDR3nt: TGTGCCAGCAGCATACAGCACAATGAGCAGTTCTTC
CDR3aa: CASSIQHNEQFF

abundance: few
v_gene: TRBV7-9
d_gene: NA
j_gene: TRBJ2-7
CDR3nt: TGTGCCAGCAGCTCAACGGACCGGGACCCCTACGAGCAGTACTTC
CDR3aa: CASSSTDRDPYEQYF